This record looks at one TCR beta chain sequence and its context. These data originate in a study of blood T cell repertoires in COVID-19. Study-wide background: Material from acute and convalescent COVID-19 was sourced from the United States, Italy and Spain. T cells, B-cell-depleted T cells, or PBMCs supplied cDNA or gDNA.

Under the authors' procedure: Quantification of nucleated cells was approximated via reference gene primer amplification. The protocol was immunoSEQ multiplex PCR, while the TCRdb copy is restricted to in-frame clones and leaves out a portion. That table supplies the V and J calls and clone size; D and trimming were determined from the DNA. The table includes tens of thousands of clones, about nine tenths detected once. Material: peripheral blood. The sequence was collected from a woman in her forties or fifties with active or convalescent COVID-19.

CDR3 region: CASTRTSGFTDTQYF. Here the CDR3 DNA reads TGTGCCAGCACCCGGACTAGCGGTTTCACAGATACGCAGTATTTT. The gene calls are TRBV6-6 and TRBJ2-3, with TRBD2 matching 10 bases. Germline-derived CDR1 and CDR2 are MNHNY and SVGAGI (reference sequence). V gave up 7 bases and J gave up 2 bases; unmatched junction bases: 6. The length of the CDR3 is 15 residues.